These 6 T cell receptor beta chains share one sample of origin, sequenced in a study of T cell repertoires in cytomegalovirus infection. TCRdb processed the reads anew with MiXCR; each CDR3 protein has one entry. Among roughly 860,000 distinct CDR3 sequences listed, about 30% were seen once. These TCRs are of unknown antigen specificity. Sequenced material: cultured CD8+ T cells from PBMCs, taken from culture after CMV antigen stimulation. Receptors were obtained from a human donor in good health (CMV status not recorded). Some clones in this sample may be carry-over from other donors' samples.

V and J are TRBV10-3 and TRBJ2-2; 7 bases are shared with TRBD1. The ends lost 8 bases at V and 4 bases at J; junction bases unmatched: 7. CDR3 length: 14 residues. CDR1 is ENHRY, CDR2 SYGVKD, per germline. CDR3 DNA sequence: TGTGCCATCGCTGGGGGACAGATCACCGGGGAGCTGTTTTTT. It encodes CAIAGGQITGELFF.

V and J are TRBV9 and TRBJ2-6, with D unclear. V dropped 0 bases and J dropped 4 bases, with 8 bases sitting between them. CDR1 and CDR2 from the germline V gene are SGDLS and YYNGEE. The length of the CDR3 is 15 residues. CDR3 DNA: TGTGCCAGCAGCGTAGGGCCCGAAGGGGCCAACGTCCTGACTTTC. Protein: CASSVGPEGANVLTF.

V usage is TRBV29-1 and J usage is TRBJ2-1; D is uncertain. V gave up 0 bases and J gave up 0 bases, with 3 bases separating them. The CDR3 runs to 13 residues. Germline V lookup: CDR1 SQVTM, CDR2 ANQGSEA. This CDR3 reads CSVEDASYNEQFF. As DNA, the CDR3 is TGCAGCGTTGAAGATGCCTCCTACAATGAGCAGTTCTTC.

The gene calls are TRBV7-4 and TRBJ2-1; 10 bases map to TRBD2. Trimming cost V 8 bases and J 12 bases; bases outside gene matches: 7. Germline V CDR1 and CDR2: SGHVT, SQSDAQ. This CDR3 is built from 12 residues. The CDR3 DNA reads TGTGCCAGCCTAGCGGGGGTGGGGGGGCAGTTCTTC. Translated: CASLAGVGGQFF.

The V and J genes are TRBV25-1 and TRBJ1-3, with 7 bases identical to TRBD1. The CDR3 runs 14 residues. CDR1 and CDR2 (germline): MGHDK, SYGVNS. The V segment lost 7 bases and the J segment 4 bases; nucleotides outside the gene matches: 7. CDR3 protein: CASTLTGSGNTIYF. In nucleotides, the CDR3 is TGTGCCAGCACCTTGACAGGGAGCGGAAACACCATATATTTT.

The DNA of the CDR3 is TGTGCCAGCAGTACAGGGACACTTAAAGGGGAGACCCAGTACTTC. Protein product: CASSTGTLKGETQYF. V and J are TRBV6-5 and TRBJ2-5; D perhaps matches TRBD1 (6 bases). In germline, CDR1 is MNHEY, CDR2 SVGAGI. The CDR3 runs to 15 residues. V lost 5 bases and J lost 5, with 18 bases in between.